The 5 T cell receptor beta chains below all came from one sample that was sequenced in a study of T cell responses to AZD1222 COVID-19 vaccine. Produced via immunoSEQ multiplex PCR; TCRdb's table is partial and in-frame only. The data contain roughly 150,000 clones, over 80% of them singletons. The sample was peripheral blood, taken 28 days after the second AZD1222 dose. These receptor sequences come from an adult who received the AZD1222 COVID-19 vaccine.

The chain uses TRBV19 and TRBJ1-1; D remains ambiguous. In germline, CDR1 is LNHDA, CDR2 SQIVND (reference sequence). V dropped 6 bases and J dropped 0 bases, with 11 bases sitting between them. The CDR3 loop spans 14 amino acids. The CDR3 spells CASREGDLNTEAFF. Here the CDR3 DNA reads TGTGCCAGTAGAGAAGGAGACCTGAACACTGAAGCTTTCTTT.

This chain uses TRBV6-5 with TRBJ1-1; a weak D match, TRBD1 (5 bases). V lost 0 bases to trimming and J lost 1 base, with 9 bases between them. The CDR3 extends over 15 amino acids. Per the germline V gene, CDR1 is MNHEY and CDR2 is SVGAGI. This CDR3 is CASSYSGPQNTEAFF. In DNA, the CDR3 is TGTGCCAGCAGTTACTCGGGGCCACAGAACACTGAAGCTTTCTTT.

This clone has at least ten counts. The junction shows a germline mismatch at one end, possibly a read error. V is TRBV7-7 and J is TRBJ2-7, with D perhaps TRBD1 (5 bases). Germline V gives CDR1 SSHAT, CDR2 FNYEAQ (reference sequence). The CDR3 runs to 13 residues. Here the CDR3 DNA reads TGTGCTAGCAGCTTATTCCAGGGCTACGAGCAGTACTTC. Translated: CASSLFQGYEQYF.

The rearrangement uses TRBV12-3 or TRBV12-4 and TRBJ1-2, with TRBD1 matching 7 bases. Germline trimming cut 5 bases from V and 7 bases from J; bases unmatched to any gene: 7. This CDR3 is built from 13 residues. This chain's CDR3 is CASSPRQGGGYTF. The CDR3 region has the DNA TGTGCCAGCAGTCCGCGACAGGGAGGTGGCTACACCTTC.

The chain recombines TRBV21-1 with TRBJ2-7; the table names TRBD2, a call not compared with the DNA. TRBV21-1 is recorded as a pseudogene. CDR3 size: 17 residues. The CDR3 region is CASSKVPLSGGNYEQYF. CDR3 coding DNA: TGTGCCAGCAGCAAAGTCCCACTTAGCGGGGGAAACTACGAGCAGTACTTC.